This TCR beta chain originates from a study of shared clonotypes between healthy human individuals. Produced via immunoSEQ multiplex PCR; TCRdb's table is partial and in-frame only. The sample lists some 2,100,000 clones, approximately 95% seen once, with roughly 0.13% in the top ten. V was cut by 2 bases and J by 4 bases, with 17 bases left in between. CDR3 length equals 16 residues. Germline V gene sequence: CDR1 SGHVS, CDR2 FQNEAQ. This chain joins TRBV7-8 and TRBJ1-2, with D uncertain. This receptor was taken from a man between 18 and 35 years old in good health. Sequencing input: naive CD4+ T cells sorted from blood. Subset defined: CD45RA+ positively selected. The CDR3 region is CASSLTWTANVYGYTF. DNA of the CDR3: TGTGCCAGCAGCTTAACATGGACGGCCAACGTCTATGGCTACACCTTC.